The 13 T cell receptor beta chains reported below all come from one sample, sequenced in a study of T cells after posttransplantation cyclophosphamide. The protocol was immunoSEQ multiplex PCR, while the TCRdb copy is restricted to in-frame clones and leaves out a portion. This table holds about 52,000 clones, approximately 94% found once. Sequencing was carried out using PBMCs. Receptor source: a woman in her twenties or thirties in good health and a related stem cell transplant donor.

The rearrangement uses TRBV27 and TRBJ1-2, with 8 bases aligning to TRBD1. The CDR3 extends over 15 amino acids. Trimming at V came to 0 bases and at J to 7 bases, leaving 7 bases not matched to a gene. Looked up from germline, CDR1 is MNHEY and CDR2 is SMNVEV (reference sequence). For the CDR3, the DNA is TGTGCCAGCAGTTTATCGCGAACAGGGGGAGGTGGCTACACCTTC. It translates to CASSLSRTGGGGYTF.

This clone was detected once. The chain links TRBV4-1 to TRBJ1-5; D gene unclear. The CDR3 spans 14 residues. Germline CDR1 MGHRA, CDR2 YSYEKL. V lost 0 bases, J lost 6 bases, and 9 bases lay in between. The CDR3 loop reads CASSQDGEGQPQHF. The CDR3 DNA sequence: TGCGCCAGCAGCCAAGACGGTGAGGGTCAGCCCCAGCATTTT.

The J gene is TRBJ1-1, the V gene TRBV5-1; 10 bases are shared with TRBD1. The ends lost 3 bases at V and 8 bases at J; junction bases unmatched: 10. This CDR3 has 15 residues. Looked up from germline, CDR1 is SGHRS and CDR2 is YFSETQ. As DNA, the CDR3 is TGCGCCAGCAGCTCGCAGTTGACAGGGGGCGTAGAAGCTTTCTTT. Translated, it gives CASSSQLTGGVEAFF.

This chain connects TRBV4-2 to TRBJ2-1, with a possible D match to TRBD2 (6 bases). Germline CDR1 reads LGHNA; CDR2 reads YNFKEQ. This CDR3 has 16 residues. V was shortened by 4 bases and J by 3 bases, with 16 bases between the two germline ends. CDR3 nucleotide sequence: TGTGCCAGCAGCCCGGCGGGACTCAGGGACTACAATGAGCAGTTCTTC. Protein: CASSPAGLRDYNEQFF.

The chain uses TRBV27 and TRBJ2-7; 9 nucleotides match TRBD1. V shed 2 bases, J shed 1 base, and the junction held 6 bases outside the gene matches. The CDR3 runs to 16 residues. Germline CDR1 and CDR2: MNHEY and SMNVEV (reference sequence). The CDR3 DNA follows: TGTGCCAGCAGTTTAACGGGACAGGGAAGATCCTACGAGCAGTACTTC. Translating it yields CASSLTGQGRSYEQYF.

This chain joins TRBV5-4 and TRBJ2-5; D might be TRBD1 (8 bases). Germline values: CDR1 SGHNT, CDR2 YYREEE (reference sequence). V lost 4 bases and J lost 1, with 14 bases in between. The length of the CDR3 is 15 residues. CDR3 protein: CASSITGGGQETQYF. Written as DNA, the CDR3 is TGTGCCAGCAGCATAACAGGGGGGGGCCAAGAGACCCAGTACTTC.

The chain is built from TRBV7-2 and TRBJ2-5, with D possibly being TRBD2 (7 bases). The CDR3 has 17 amino acids. CDR1 and CDR2 from the germline V gene are SGHTA and FQGNSA. Trimming cost V 4 bases and J 5 bases, with 23 bases left between them. This chain's CDR3 is CASSYDEWGGGLETQYF. CDR3 DNA sequence: TGTGCCAGCAGCTACGACGAGTGGGGGGGCGGTTTGGAGACCCAGTACTTC.

The J gene is TRBJ2-2, the V gene TRBV6-5, with D hard to call. There are 12 residues in the CDR3. Per the germline V gene, CDR1 is MNHEY and CDR2 is SVGAGI. Trimming removed 7 bases from V and 1 base from J, with 4 bases in between. In nucleotides, the CDR3 is TGTGCCAGCAACAGGAACACCGGGGAGCTGTTTTTT. Translating it yields CASNRNTGELFF.

The chain has TRBV10-2 and TRBJ2-1, with D possibly being TRBD1 (5 bases). Trimming pared 4 bases from V and 7 bases from J, leaving 5 bases between. CDR3 length: 11 residues. Per the germline V gene, CDR1 is WSHSY and CDR2 is SAAADI. In DNA form, the CDR3 reads TGCGCCAGCAGTGCAGGGAATGAGCAGTTCTTC. This gives the protein CASSAGNEQFF.

The J gene is TRBJ1-6, the V gene TRBV5-1; 8 bases align to TRBD1. The CDR3 is made up of 14 amino acids. Germline CDR1 SGHRS, CDR2 YFSETQ. V gave up 4 bases and J gave up 8 bases; unmatched junction bases: 5. The CDR3 here is CASSPGGADSPLHF. CDR3 nucleotides: TGCGCCAGCAGCCCAGGGGGCGCGGATTCACCCCTCCACTTT.

The chain is built from TRBV4-1 and TRBJ2-6; 7 bases match TRBD1. The CDR3 consists of 19 residues. Unmatched junction bases numbered 8, after V lost 0 bases and J lost 0 bases. From germline, CDR1 is MGHRA and CDR2 YSYEKL. This CDR3 reads CASSQERGTDLSGANVLTF. DNA for the CDR3: TGCGCCAGCAGCCAAGAACGAGGGACAGACCTCTCTGGGGCCAACGTCCTGACTTTC.

Here the CDR3 DNA reads TGTGCCAGCAGCTTAGGGACAGGGGGCTTCCACGAGCAGTACTTC. Translation: CASSLGTGGFHEQYF. This rearrangement joins TRBV11-2 to TRBJ2-7; 11 bases fit TRBD1. The CDR3 consists of 15 residues. Germline loops: CDR1 SGHAT, CDR2 FQNNGV. The trim removed 1 base at V and 5 bases at J, leaving 4 bases unmatched.

CDR3 in DNA: TGTGCCAGCAGGATTAGTGGCGGGGATGGAGAAAAACTGTTTTTT. Amino acids: CASRISGGDGEKLFF. This chain uses TRBV6-1 with TRBJ1-4; D remains ambiguous. The CDR3 runs 15 residues. Trimming took 6 bases from V and 8 from J, leaving 19 bases between them. Germline V gene lookup returns CDR1 MNHNS and CDR2 SASEGT.